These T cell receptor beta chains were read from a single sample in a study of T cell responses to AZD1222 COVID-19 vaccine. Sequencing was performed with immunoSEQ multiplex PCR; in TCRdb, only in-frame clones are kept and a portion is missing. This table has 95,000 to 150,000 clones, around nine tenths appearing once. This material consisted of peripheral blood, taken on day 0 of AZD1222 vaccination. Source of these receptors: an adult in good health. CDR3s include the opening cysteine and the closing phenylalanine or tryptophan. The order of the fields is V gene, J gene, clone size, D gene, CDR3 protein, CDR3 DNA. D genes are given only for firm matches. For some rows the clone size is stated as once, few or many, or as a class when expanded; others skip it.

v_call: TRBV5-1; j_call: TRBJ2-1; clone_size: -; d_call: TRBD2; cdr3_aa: CASSPGTSGGASSYNEQFF; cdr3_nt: TGCGCCAGCAGCCCGGGGACTAGCGGGGGGGCGAGCTCCTACAATGAGCAGTTCTTC
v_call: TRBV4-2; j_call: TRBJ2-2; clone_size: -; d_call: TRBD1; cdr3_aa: CASSQVREGARTGELFF; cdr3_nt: TGTGCCAGCAGCCAAGTAAGAGAGGGGGCGCGGACCGGGGAGCTGTTTTTT
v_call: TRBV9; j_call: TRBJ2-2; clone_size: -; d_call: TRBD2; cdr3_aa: CASSVAGLAPTGELFF; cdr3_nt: TGTGCCAGCAGCGTAGCGGGACTAGCGCCCACCGGGGAGCTGTTTTTT
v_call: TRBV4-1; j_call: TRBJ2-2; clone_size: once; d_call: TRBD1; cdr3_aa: CASSPGQLNTGELFF; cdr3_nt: TGCGCCAGCAGCCCGGGACAGTTGAACACCGGGGAGCTGTTTTTT
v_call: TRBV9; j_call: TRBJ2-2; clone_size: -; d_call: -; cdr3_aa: CASSPRGTGELFF; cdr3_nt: TGTGCCAGCAGCCCCCGAGGGACCGGGGAGCTGTTTTTT
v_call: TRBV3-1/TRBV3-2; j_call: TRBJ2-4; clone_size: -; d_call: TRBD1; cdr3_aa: CASSHMGQGGNIQYF; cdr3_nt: TGTGCCAGCAGCCATATGGGACAGGGAGGAAACATTCAGTACTTC
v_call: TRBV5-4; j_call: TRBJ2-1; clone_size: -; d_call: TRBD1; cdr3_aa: CASSSRTGTGDEQFF; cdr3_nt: TGTGCCAGCAGCTCAAGGACAGGGACGGGCGATGAGCAGTTCTTC
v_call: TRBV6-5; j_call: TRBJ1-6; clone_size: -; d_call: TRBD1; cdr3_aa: CASSYRQGNSPLHF; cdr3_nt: TGTGCCAGCAGTTACAGACAGGGGAATTCACCCCTCCACTTT
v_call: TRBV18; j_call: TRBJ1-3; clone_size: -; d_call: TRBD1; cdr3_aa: CASSPGQGPISGNTIYF; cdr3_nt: TGTGCCAGCTCACCCGGACAGGGCCCGATCTCTGGAAACACCATATATTTT
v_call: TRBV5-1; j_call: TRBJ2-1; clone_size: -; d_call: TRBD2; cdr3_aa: CASSTGLAGSTYNEQFF; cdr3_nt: TGCGCCAGCAGCACGGGACTAGCGGGCTCCACCTACAATGAGCAGTTCTTC
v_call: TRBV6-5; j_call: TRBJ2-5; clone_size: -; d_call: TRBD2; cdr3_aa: CASSLGLAGGETQYF; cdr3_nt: TGTGCCAGCAGCTTGGGACTAGCGGGTGGGGAGACCCAGTACTTC
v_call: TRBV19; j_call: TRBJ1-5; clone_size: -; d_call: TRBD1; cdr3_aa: CASSIGGGGWKGSNQPQHF; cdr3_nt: TGTGCCAGTAGTATAGGGGGAGGGGGCTGGAAAGGGTCAAATCAGCCCCAGCATTTT
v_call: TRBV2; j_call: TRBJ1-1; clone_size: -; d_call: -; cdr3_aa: CASSGPGMNTEAFF; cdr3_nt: TGTGCCAGCAGTGGTCCGGGGATGAACACTGAAGCTTTCTTT
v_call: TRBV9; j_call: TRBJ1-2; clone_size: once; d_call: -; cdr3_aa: CASSAQGLGYGYTF; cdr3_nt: TGTGCCAGCAGCGCTCAGGGATTGGGCTATGGCTACACCTTC
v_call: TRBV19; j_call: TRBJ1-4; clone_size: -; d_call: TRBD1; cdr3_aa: CASSFTGAGEKLFF; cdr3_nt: TGTGCCAGTAGTTTTACAGGGGCGGGTGAAAAACTGTTTTTT
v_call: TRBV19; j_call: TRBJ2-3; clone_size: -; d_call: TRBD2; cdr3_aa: CASRDETSGWSTDTQYF; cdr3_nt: TGTGCCAGTAGGGACGAGACTAGCGGGTGGAGCACAGATACGCAGTATTTT
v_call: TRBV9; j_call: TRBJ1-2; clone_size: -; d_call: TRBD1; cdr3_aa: CASSVGGQGAYGYTF; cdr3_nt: TGTGCCAGCAGCGTAGGAGGTCAGGGGGCGTATGGCTACACCTTC
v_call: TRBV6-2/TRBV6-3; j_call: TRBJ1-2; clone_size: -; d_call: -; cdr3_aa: CASSYQGHLDGYTF; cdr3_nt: TGTGCCAGCAGTTACCAGGGACACCTTGATGGCTACACCTTC
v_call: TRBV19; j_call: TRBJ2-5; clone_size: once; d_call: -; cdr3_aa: CASSRWQAQETQYF; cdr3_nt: TGTGCCAGTAGTCGGTGGCAGGCCCAAGAGACCCAGTACTTC
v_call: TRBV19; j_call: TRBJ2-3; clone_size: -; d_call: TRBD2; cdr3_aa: CASSSRLAGDPDTQYF; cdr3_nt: TGTGCCAGTAGTTCTAGACTAGCGGGAGACCCAGATACGCAGTATTTT
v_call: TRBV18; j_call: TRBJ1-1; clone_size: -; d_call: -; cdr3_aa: CASSPMRQANTEAFF; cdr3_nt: TGTGCCAGCTCACCAATGAGACAAGCGAACACTGAAGCTTTCTTT
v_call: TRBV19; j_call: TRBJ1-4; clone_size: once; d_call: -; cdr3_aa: CASSIELFAVNNEKLFF; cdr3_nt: TGTGCCAGTAGTATAGAGCTCTTTGCAGTAAATAATGAAAAACTGTTTTTT
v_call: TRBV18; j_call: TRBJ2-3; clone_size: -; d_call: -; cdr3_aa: CASSPLGPPTDTQYF; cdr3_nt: TGTGCCAGCTCACCTCTCGGGCCTCCCACAGATACGCAGTATTTT
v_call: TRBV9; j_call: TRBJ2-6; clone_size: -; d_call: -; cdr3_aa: CASSVAIGANVLTF; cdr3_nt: TGTGCCAGCAGCGTAGCTATCGGGGCCAACGTCCTGACTTTC
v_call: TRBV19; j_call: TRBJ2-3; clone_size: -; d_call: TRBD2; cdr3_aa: CASSPRLAGSTDTQYF; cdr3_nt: TGTGCCAGTAGTCCCAGACTAGCGGGAAGCACAGATACGCAGTATTTT
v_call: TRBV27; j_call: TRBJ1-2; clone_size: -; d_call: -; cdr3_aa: CASKVVGGSGYTF; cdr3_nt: TGTGCCAGCAAAGTTGTAGGGGGTTCTGGCTACACCTTC
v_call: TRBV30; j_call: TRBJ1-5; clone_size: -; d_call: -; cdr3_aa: CAWSVRDDQPQHF; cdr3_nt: TGTGCCTGGAGTGTGCGGGATGATCAGCCCCAGCATTTT
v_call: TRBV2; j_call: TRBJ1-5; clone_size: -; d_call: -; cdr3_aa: CASRRTALNQPQHF; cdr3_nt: TGTGCCAGCAGACGGACGGCCCTTAATCAGCCCCAGCATTTT
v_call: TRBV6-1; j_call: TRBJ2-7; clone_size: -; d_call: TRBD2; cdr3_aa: CASSGMGLAGNYEQYF; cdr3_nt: TGTGCCAGCAGTGGAATGGGACTAGCGGGTAACTACGAGCAGTACTTC
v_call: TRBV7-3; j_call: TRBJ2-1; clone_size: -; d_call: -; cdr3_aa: CASSPNRGIEQFF; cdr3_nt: TGTGCCAGCAGCCCAAACCGGGGAATAGAGCAGTTCTTC
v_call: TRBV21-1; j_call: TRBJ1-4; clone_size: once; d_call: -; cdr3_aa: CASSQGVINEKLFF; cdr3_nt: TGTGCCAGCAGCCAAGGCGTGATCAATGAAAAACTGTTTTTT
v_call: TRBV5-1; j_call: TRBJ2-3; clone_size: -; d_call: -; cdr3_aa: CASSLVEQGTQYF; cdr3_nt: TGCGCCAGCAGCTTGGTGGAGCAGGGTACGCAGTATTTT
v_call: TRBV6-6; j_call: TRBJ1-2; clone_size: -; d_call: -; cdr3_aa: CASSSGGLGYTF; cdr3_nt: TGTGCCAGCAGTTCCGGGGGCCTTGGCTACACCTTC
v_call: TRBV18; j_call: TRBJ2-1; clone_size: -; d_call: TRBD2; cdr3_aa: CASSLAGGVGNEQFF; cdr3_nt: TGTGCCAGCTCGCTCGCGGGGGGCGTAGGAAATGAGCAGTTCTTC
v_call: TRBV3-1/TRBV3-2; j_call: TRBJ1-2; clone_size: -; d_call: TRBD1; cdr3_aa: CASSPTGDYGDYGYTF; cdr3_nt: TGTGCCAGCAGCCCGACAGGGGACTACGGTGACTATGGCTACACCTTC
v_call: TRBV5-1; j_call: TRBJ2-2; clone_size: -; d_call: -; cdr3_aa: CASSLAGDTGELFF; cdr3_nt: TGCGCCAGCAGCTTGGCTGGGGACACCGGGGAGCTGTTTTTT
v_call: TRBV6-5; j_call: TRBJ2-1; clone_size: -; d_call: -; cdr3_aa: CATLTPSGNNEQFF; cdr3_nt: TGTGCCACCCTAACCCCGTCAGGAAACAATGAGCAGTTCTTC
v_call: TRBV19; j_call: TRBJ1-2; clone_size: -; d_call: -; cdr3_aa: CASRMNNREGLRHGYTF; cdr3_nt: TGTGCCAGTAGGATGAACAACAGGGAGGGGCTTAGGCATGGCTACACCTTC
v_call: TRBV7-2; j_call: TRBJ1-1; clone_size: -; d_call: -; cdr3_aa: CASSEGDFLNTEAFF; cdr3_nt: TGTGCCAGCAGCGAAGGGGACTTCTTGAACACTGAAGCTTTCTTT
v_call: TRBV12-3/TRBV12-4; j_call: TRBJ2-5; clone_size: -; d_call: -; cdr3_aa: CASSLTAAAQYF; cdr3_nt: TGTGCCAGCAGCCTAACCGCCGCGGCCCAGTACTTC
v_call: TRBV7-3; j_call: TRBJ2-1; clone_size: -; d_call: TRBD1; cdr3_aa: CASSLGDSNEQFF; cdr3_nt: TGTGCCAGCAGCTTAGGGGACAGCAATGAGCAGTTCTTC
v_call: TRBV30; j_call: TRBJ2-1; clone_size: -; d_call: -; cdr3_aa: CAWSVTFPSYNEQFF; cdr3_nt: TGTGCCTGGAGTGTGACTTTTCCCTCCTACAATGAGCAGTTCTTC
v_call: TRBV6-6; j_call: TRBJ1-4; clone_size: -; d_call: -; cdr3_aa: CASSLRLNEKLFF; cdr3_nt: TGTGCCAGCAGTTTACGGTTGAATGAAAAACTGTTTTTT
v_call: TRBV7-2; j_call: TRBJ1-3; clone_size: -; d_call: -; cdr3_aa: CASSEDGSSGNTIYF; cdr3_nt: TGTGCCAGCAGCGAAGACGGGTCTTCTGGAAACACCATATATTTT
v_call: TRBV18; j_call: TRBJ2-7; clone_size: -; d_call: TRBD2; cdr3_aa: CASSPRLAGTEQYF; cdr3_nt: TGTGCCAGCTCACCACGACTAGCGGGGACCGAGCAGTACTTC
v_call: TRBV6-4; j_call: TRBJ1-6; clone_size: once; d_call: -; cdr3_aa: CASRRDNSYNSPLHF; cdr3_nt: TGTGCCAGCAGGAGGGATAACTCCTATAATTCACCCCTCCACTTT
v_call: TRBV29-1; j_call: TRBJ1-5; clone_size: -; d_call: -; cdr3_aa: CSVAGGVNQPQHF; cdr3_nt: TGCAGCGTGGCCGGGGGGGTTAATCAGCCCCAGCATTTT
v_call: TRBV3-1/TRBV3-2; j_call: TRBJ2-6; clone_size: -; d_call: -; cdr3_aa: CASSRRGADSGANVLTF; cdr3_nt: TGTGCCAGCAGCCGCCGTGGTGCGGACTCTGGGGCCAACGTCCTGACTTTC
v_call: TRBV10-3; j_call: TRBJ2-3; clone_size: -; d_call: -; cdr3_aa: CAMAASKGLTDTQYF; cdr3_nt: TGTGCCATGGCCGCTTCAAAGGGCTTAACAGATACGCAGTATTTT
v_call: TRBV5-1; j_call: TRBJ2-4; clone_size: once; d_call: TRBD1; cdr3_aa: CASSDPGQDRQYF; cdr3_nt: TGCGCCAGCAGCGATCCGGGACAGGATCGGCAGTACTTC
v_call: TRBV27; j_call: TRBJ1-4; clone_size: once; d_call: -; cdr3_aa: CASSPRVGRNEKLFF; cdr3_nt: TGTGCCAGCAGCCCGCGAGTCGGGAGGAATGAAAAACTGTTTTTT
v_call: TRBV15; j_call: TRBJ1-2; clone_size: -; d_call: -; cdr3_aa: CATSRDMPGSYYGYTF; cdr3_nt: TGTGCCACCAGCAGAGACATGCCAGGGAGTTACTATGGCTACACCTTC
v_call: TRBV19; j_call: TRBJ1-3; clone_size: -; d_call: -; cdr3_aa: CASSPNGDTIYF; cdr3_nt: TGTGCCAGTAGTCCGAATGGGGACACCATATATTTT
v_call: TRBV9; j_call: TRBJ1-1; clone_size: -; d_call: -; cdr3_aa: CASSPRTSGGAFF; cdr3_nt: TGTGCCAGCAGCCCCCGGACTTCGGGAGGAGCTTTCTTT
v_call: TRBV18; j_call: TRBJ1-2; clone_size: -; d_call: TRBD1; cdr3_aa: CASSPTTGGLDGYTF; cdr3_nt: TGTGCCAGCTCACCGACGACAGGGGGCTTGGATGGCTACACCTTC